This TCR beta chain was sequenced in a study of CD8 T cells in ankylosing spondylitis. Findings and caveats of the study: What seemed typical of ankylosing spondylitis blood was a TCR beta motif built from eight highly homologous variants. It was reported that disease-linked clones were significantly enriched in matched ankylosing spondylitis synovial fluid. Earlier studies detected some motif variants in reactive arthritis synovial fluid and blood.

There are many counts of this clonotype. Its antigen remains unknown. CDR1 is DFQATT, CDR2 SNEGSKA, per germline (reference sequence). This CDR3 comprises 13 residues. V was cut by 1 base and J by 3 bases, with 10 bases left in between. 5'-RACE, quantitative and with molecular barcodes, yielded the TCR beta libraries. TCRdb reprocessed the 5' RACE reads via MiXCR and lists one record per CDR3 protein. The profile shows 130,000 or so distinct CDR3 sequences, more than 6.5% of them singletons. The sequence was obtained from a male donor with ankylosing spondylitis or in good health (not recorded which). Sequencing input: blood, either unsorted or a sorted T cell fraction (not recorded which). This chain connects TRBV20-1 to TRBJ2-7; a weak D match, TRBD1 (5 bases). The chain's CDR3 is CSARGTTNYEQYF. As DNA, the CDR3 is TGCAGTGCTAGAGGGACAACTAACTACGAGCAGTACTTC.